The 10 T cell receptor beta chains presented below share a single source sample, sequenced in a study of neoadjuvant nivolumab and ipilimumab in lung cancer. Clones were read by immunoSEQ multiplex PCR, and TCRdb kept only the in-frame ones, dropping some. Here the sample spans about 30,000 clones, more than 85% being singletons. The material was peripheral blood, obtained after neoadjuvant nivolumab, alone or with ipilimumab, at or shortly before surgery. The receptors here all came from an adult with non-small cell lung cancer.

This rearrangement joins TRBV27 to TRBJ2-2; maybe TRBD1 (6 bases). Germline CDR1 is MNHEY and CDR2 is SMNVEV (reference sequence). This CDR3 has 17 amino acids. The V and J ends lost 5 bases and 1 base respectively, with 17 bases between them. In nucleotides, the CDR3 is TGTGCCAGCAGTCCGGCCGGACAGAGCGGGAACACCGGGGAGCTGTTTTTT. Protein sequence: CASSPAGQSGNTGELFF.

V gene TRBV5-1 combines with J gene TRBJ2-5, with TRBD2 matching over 13 bases. Trimming cost V 3 bases and J 5 bases; bases outside gene matches: 4. CDR1 and CDR2 (germline): SGHRS, YFSETQ. The CDR3 is made up of 15 amino acids. CDR3 protein: CASSSGLAGVETQYF. DNA for the CDR3: TGCGCCAGCAGCTCTGGACTAGCGGGAGTTGAGACCCAGTACTTC.

This clone was seen only a few times. The CDR3 sequence is CASSQETGTGELFF. DNA of the CDR3: TGCGCCAGCAGCCAAGAGACAGGGACCGGGGAGCTGTTTTTT. The chain links TRBV4-1 to TRBJ2-2; 7 positions agree with TRBD1. The germline gives CDR1 MGHRA, CDR2 YSYEKL. V lost 0 bases, J lost 5 bases, and 0 bases stayed unmatched. The CDR3 consists of 14 residues.

The genes are TRBV7-9 and TRBJ1-2; D uncertain. Germline CDR1 and CDR2: SEHNR and FQNEAQ (reference sequence). The CDR3 has 12 amino acids. V dropped 4 bases and J dropped 10 bases, with 13 bases sitting between them. CDR3 nucleotide sequence: TGTGCCAGCAGCTCCAGGCGGGATATCTACACCTTC. It specifies CASSSRRDIYTF.

The V gene is TRBV7-9, the J gene TRBJ2-1; 7 bases are shared with TRBD1. In germline, CDR1 is SEHNR, CDR2 FQNEAQ (reference sequence). Trimming cost V 5 bases and J 7 bases; bases outside gene matches: 8. The CDR3 length is 14 residues. The CDR3 bases are TGTGCCAGCAGCCGAGGACAGGTGATGAATGAGCAGTTCTTC. This translates into CASSRGQVMNEQFF.

This chain links TRBV5-4 with TRBJ2-2; the match to TRBD2 covers 14 bases. V was pared by 4 bases and J by 6 bases, with 2 bases of the junction left unmatched. In germline, CDR1 is SGHNT, CDR2 YYREEE (reference sequence). The CDR3 has 15 amino acids. The CDR3 region is CASSRGLAGAGELFF. In nucleotides, the CDR3 is TGTGCCAGCAGCCGGGGACTAGCGGGAGCCGGGGAGCTGTTTTTT.

The V gene is TRBV2, the J gene TRBJ1-2; D may be TRBD1 (6 bases). Between the trimmed V and J ends, which lost 6 bases and 4 bases, there was a span of 18 bases. In germline, CDR1 is SNHLY, CDR2 FYNNEI. This CDR3 region has 15 residues. The CDR3 nucleotides read TGTGCCAGCAGGTTAGAGGGGGGCGAGAGCTATGGCTACACCTTC. Translation: CASRLEGGESYGYTF.

This clone was seen a handful of times. Here the CDR3 reads CSALTPLSRNEQFF. CDR3 in DNA: TGCAGCGCCTTGACACCCCTGTCCCGGAATGAGCAGTTCTTC. V is TRBV29-1 and J is TRBJ2-1; D is ambiguous. This CDR3 region has 14 residues. Trimming pared 7 bases from V and 7 bases from J, leaving 20 bases between. Germline loops: CDR1 SQVTM, CDR2 ANQGSEA.

The chain combines TRBV5-5 with TRBJ2-7; 9 bases are shared with TRBD1. CDR1 and CDR2 (germline): SGHKS, YYEKEE (reference sequence). J gave up 3 bases and V 0 bases, and 4 bases lay outside the gene matches. This CDR3 is built from 15 residues. The CDR3: CASSLGVDRGYEQYF. CDR3 nucleotides: TGTGCCAGCAGCTTGGGAGTGGACAGGGGCTACGAGCAGTACTTC.

This chain uses TRBV13 with TRBJ2-3; TRBD1 agrees at 9 bases. Germline CDR1 reads PRHDT; CDR2 reads FYEKMQ (reference sequence). The CDR3 loop spans 15 amino acids. The J segment lost 3 bases and the V segment lost 6 bases, leaving 7 bases of the junction unmatched. The CDR3 protein is CASSYRGRATDTQYF. CDR3 bases: TGTGCCAGCAGTTACAGGGGGCGAGCGACAGATACGCAGTATTTT.